Listed below are T cell receptor beta chains from one sample, sequenced in a study of PD-1 blockade in mismatch repair-deficient tumors. Method: immunoSEQ multiplex PCR; TCRdb's copy keeps in-frame clones and lacks some. The data contain 50,000 to 75,000 clones, more than 70% of them singletons. The sequences come from peripheral blood, collected 52 weeks after starting pembrolizumab. The receptors were gathered from an adult with mismatch repair-deficient cancer. Each CDR3 is given with its conserved first and last residue. D genes are given only for firm matches. Rows may omit the clone size; those that give it use once, few, many or a size class.

v_call: TRBV28; j_call: TRBJ2-1; clone_size: -; d_call: TRBD2; cdr3_aa: CASSFRGLVYNEQFF; cdr3_nt: TGTGCCAGCAGTTTCAGGGGACTAGTATACAATGAGCAGTTCTTC
v_call: TRBV5-4; j_call: TRBJ2-1; clone_size: -; d_call: TRBD2; cdr3_aa: CASSPGGESVNEQFF; cdr3_nt: TGTGCCAGCAGCCCTGGGGGGGAGTCGGTCAATGAGCAGTTCTTC
v_call: TRBV4-2; j_call: TRBJ2-6; clone_size: -; d_call: TRBD2; cdr3_aa: CASSQDFQREDRSGANVLTF; cdr3_nt: TGTGCCAGCAGCCAAGATTTCCAACGGGAGGACCGCTCTGGGGCCAACGTCCTGACTTTC
v_call: TRBV6-1; j_call: TRBJ2-7; clone_size: -; d_call: TRBD1; cdr3_aa: CASYYRDRGTYEQYF; cdr3_nt: TGTGCCTCATACTACCGGGACAGGGGAACCTACGAGCAGTACTTC
v_call: TRBV7-9; j_call: TRBJ2-1; clone_size: few; d_call: -; cdr3_aa: CASSLAQDNEQFF; cdr3_nt: TGTGCCAGCAGCTTAGCCCAAGACAATGAGCAGTTCTTC
v_call: TRBV10-3; j_call: TRBJ2-1; clone_size: -; d_call: TRBD2; cdr3_aa: CAISQLAGDEQFF; cdr3_nt: TGTGCCATCAGCCAGCTAGCGGGAGATGAGCAGTTCTTC
v_call: TRBV6-6; j_call: TRBJ2-1; clone_size: -; d_call: TRBD2; cdr3_aa: CASSSISSGRGEQFF; cdr3_nt: TGTGCCAGCAGTTCCATTTCTAGCGGGAGGGGTGAGCAGTTCTTC
v_call: TRBV6-1; j_call: TRBJ2-7; clone_size: -; d_call: -; cdr3_aa: CASSVATEGHFYEQYF; cdr3_nt: TGTGCCAGCAGTGTCGCAACAGAGGGACACTTCTACGAGCAGTACTTC
v_call: TRBV7-9; j_call: TRBJ2-1; clone_size: -; d_call: TRBD2; cdr3_aa: CASSANIAGEQFF; cdr3_nt: TGTGCCAGCAGCGCAAATATAGCGGGGGAGCAGTTCTTC
v_call: TRBV19; j_call: TRBJ2-4; clone_size: -; d_call: TRBD2; cdr3_aa: CASSILLARQTKNIQYF; cdr3_nt: TGTGCCAGTAGTATCCTACTAGCGAGACAAACCAAAAACATTCAGTACTTC
v_call: TRBV13; j_call: TRBJ2-5; clone_size: -; d_call: TRBD1; cdr3_aa: CASSSDRAQETQYF; cdr3_nt: TGTGCCAGCAGCTCCGACAGGGCCCAAGAGACCCAGTACTTC
v_call: TRBV2; j_call: TRBJ2-7; clone_size: -; d_call: -; cdr3_aa: CASRPGLSSYEQYF; cdr3_nt: TGTGCCAGCAGACCCGGACTTAGCTCCTACGAGCAGTACTTC
v_call: TRBV10-3; j_call: TRBJ1-2; clone_size: -; d_call: -; cdr3_aa: CAISSGDYGYTF; cdr3_nt: TGTGCCATCAGCTCGGGGGACTATGGCTACACCTTC